This TCR beta chain was recorded in a study of T cell responses to AZD1222 COVID-19 vaccine. Trimming shortened V by 4 bases and J by 6 bases, and 17 bases separated the two germline ends. CDR1 is SGHRS and CDR2 is YFSETQ in the germline V gene. The CDR3 consists of 15 residues. In the case of this clone: The target antigen is unknown.

General observations from the study: Clonal diversity was possibly underestimated; the donors were predominantly white British and more often female. Two AZD1222 doses significantly raised spike-specific TCR breadth and depth over controls.

Profiling relied on immunoSEQ multiplex PCR, and the TCRdb table lists in-frame clones only, not all of them. The data contain 25,000 to 30,000 clones, roughly 90% of them singletons. This clonotype was obtained from an adult who received the AZD1222 COVID-19 vaccine. The sequencing here drew on peripheral blood, taken 28 days after the second AZD1222 dose. This sequence joins TRBV5-1 and TRBJ2-1; D perhaps matches TRBD1 (6 bases). The CDR3 DNA reads TGCGCCAGCAGCGCAGGGGCTAGAGGGGGCAATGAGCAGTTCTTC. Translating gives CASSAGARGGNEQFF.